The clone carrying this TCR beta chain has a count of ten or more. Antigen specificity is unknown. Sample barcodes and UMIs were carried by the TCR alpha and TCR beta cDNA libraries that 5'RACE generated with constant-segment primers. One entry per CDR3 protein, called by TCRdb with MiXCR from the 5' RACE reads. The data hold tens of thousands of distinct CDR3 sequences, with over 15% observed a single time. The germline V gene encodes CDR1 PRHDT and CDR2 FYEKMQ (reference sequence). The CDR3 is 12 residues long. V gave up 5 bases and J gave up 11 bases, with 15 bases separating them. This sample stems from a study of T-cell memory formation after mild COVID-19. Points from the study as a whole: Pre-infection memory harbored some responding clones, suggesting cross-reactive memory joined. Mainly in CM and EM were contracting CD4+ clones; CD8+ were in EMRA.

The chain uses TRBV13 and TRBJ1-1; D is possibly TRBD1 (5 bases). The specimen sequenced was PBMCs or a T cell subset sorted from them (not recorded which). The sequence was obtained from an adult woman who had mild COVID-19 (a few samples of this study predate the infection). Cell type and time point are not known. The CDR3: CASSLSGTGAFF. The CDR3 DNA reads TGTGCCAGCAGCCTATCAGGGACCGGTGCTTTCTTT.